These T cell receptor beta chains were read from a single sample in a study of T cells in Graves' hyperthyroidism and ophthalmopathy. TCRdb fed the multiplex PCR reads into MiXCR, producing one record per CDR3 protein. The table includes about 640,000 distinct CDR3 sequences, about 14% detected once. Sequencing input: blood. These receptors were obtained from a woman between 45 and 65 years old with Graves' ophthalmopathy. The CDR3 runs from the conserved cysteine through the conserved F or W. The order of the fields is V gene, J gene, D gene, CDR3 protein. D genes are given only for firm matches.

v_gene: TRBV6-1; j_gene: TRBJ1-1; d_gene: TRBD1; CDR3aa: CASRQGPLMNTEAFF
v_gene: TRBV14; j_gene: TRBJ2-1; d_gene: TRBD1; CDR3aa: CASSRRTGGSYNEQFF
v_gene: TRBV6-1; j_gene: TRBJ2-7; d_gene: -; CDR3aa: CASSPGTPNEQYF
v_gene: TRBV5-1; j_gene: TRBJ2-4; d_gene: TRBD2; CDR3aa: CASSIGTSGSFKNIQYF
v_gene: TRBV12-3/TRBV12-4; j_gene: TRBJ1-2; d_gene: -; CDR3aa: CASSSASTDGYTF
v_gene: TRBV7-9; j_gene: TRBJ2-7; d_gene: -; CDR3aa: CASSGAGGGYEQYF
v_gene: TRBV5-1; j_gene: TRBJ1-4; d_gene: -; CDR3aa: CASSLGRDEKLFF
v_gene: TRBV15; j_gene: TRBJ1-1; d_gene: -; CDR3aa: CATSRDRRIHPKNTEAFF
v_gene: TRBV11-3; j_gene: TRBJ2-2; d_gene: TRBD2; CDR3aa: CASSFWTSGNTGELFF
v_gene: TRBV20-1; j_gene: TRBJ1-4; d_gene: TRBD1; CDR3aa: CSARQGGDEKLFF
v_gene: TRBV3-1; j_gene: TRBJ2-1; d_gene: -; CDR3aa: CASRPNVGDNEQFF
v_gene: TRBV7-9; j_gene: TRBJ2-1; d_gene: -; CDR3aa: CASSLAISYNEQFF
v_gene: TRBV13; j_gene: TRBJ2-3; d_gene: TRBD2; CDR3aa: CASSLKWPSGRAGDTQYF
v_gene: TRBV12-3/TRBV12-4; j_gene: TRBJ2-7; d_gene: -; CDR3aa: CASSPAGPGEQYF